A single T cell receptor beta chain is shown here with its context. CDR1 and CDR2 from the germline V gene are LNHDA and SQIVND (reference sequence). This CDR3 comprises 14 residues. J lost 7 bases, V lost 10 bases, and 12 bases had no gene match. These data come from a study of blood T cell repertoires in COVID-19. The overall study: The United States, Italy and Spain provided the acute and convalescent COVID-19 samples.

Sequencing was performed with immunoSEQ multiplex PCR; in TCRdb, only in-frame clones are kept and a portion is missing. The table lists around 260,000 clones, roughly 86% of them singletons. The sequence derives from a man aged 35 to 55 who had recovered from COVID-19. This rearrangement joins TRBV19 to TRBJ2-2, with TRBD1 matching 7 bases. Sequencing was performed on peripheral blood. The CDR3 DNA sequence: TGTGCCACCAGTTCGGTCAGGGGGATCGGGGAGCTGTTTTTT. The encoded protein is CATSSVRGIGELFF.